Listed here are 28 T cell receptor beta chains from one sample, sequenced in a study of CD8 T cells in ankylosing spondylitis. From the 5' RACE reads, TCRdb called clonotypes with MiXCR, one entry per CDR3 protein. Among some 200,000 distinct CDR3 sequences listed, roughly 13% were seen once. The sample taken for sequencing was blood, either unsorted or a sorted T cell fraction (not recorded which). These receptors came from a male donor with ankylosing spondylitis or in good health (not recorded which).

The genes are TRBV2 and TRBJ2-7; D is unresolved. The CDR3 covers 13 residues. Per germline, CDR1 SNHLY and CDR2 FYNNEI. V lost 1 base and J lost 7, with 11 bases in between. The CDR3 DNA reads TGTGCCAGCAGTGAAGTGATAACTGGGGAGCAGTACTTC. It specifies CASSEVITGEQYF. Using reference TRBV2 and TRBJ2-7 for the parts outside the CDR3, the full variable domain is EPEVTQTPSHQVTQMGQEVILRCVPISNHLYFYWYRQILGQKVEFLVSFYNNEISEKSEIFDDQFSVERPDGSNFTLKIRSTKLEDSAMYFCASSEVITGEQYFGPGTRLTVT.

This clonotype was recorded only once. This chain links TRBV4-1 with TRBJ2-5; D possibly corresponds to TRBD2 (5 bases). CDR1 is MGHRA, CDR2 YSYEKL, per germline. This CDR3 region has 13 residues. The V and J ends lost 1 base and 5 bases respectively, with 8 bases between them. CDR3 in amino acids: CASSQVGVETQYF. The CDR3 DNA is TGCGCCAGCAGCCAAGTCGGGGTCGAGACCCAGTACTTC.

This clonotype was observed a few times. V usage is TRBV27 and J usage is TRBJ2-7; 7 bases are shared with TRBD2. V lost 6 bases to trimming and J lost 2 bases; unmatched junction nucleotides: 10. Germline CDR1 and CDR2: MNHEY and SMNVEV (reference sequence). CDR3 length equals 15 residues. The CDR3 DNA sequence: TGTGCCAGCAGCCCCACCCCTAGCGGAACCTACGAGCAGTACTTC. Protein: CASSPTPSGTYEQYF.

The V call is TRBV3-1, the J call TRBJ2-2; 8 positions agree with TRBD1. This CDR3 region has 17 residues. Germline CDR1 LGHDT, CDR2 YNNKEL (reference sequence). After removal of 5 bases from V and 6 bases from J, the junction contained 14 bases not matched to a gene. The CDR3 DNA sequence: TGTGCCAGCAGCACCCGACAGGGGATCCAGTCGGCCGGGGAGCTGTTTTTT. It yields the protein CASSTRQGIQSAGELFF.

The sample holds a few counts of this clonotype. The chain joins TRBV9 to TRBJ2-1; 11 nucleotides line up with TRBD2. The V and J ends lost 3 bases and 8 bases, in that order; junction bases with no gene match: 10. This CDR3 has 16 amino acids. Germline V gene sequence: CDR1 SGDLS, CDR2 YYNGEE. CDR3 sequence (DNA): TGTGCCAGCAGCGACGGACTAGCGGGTGGAGGGGATGAGCAGTTCTTC. Translated, it gives CASSDGLAGGGDEQFF.

This clonotype was counted only a few times. This chain links TRBV6-5 with TRBJ2-5, with TRBD2 as a possible D gene (5 bases). CDR1 is MNHEY, CDR2 SVGAGI, per germline. This CDR3 contains 15 residues. The V end lost 7 bases, the J end lost 2 bases, and 17 bases lay between the germline ends. The CDR3 spells CASMLAYDIQETQYF. In DNA form, the CDR3 reads TGTGCCAGCATGTTAGCGTATGACATTCAAGAGACCCAGTACTTC.

This clonotype was detected only a few times. CDR3 coding DNA: TGCGCCAGCAGCCCCTACTCGGGACAGGGTAACGAGCAGTACTTC. This gives the protein CASSPYSGQGNEQYF. V and J are TRBV5-1 and TRBJ2-7; TRBD1 aligns across 9 bases. CDR1 and CDR2 from the germline V gene are SGHRS and YFSETQ. The CDR3 is made up of 15 amino acids. V dropped 4 bases and J dropped 5; count of bases not matched to a gene: 10.

CDR3 nucleotide sequence: TGTGCCAGCAGTACGGACCTCTACAATGAGCAGTTCTTC. As protein: CASSTDLYNEQFF. The V and J genes are TRBV7-9 and TRBJ2-1; no definite D call. The V gene's germline CDR1 is SEHNR and CDR2 FQNEAQ (reference sequence). The CDR3 has 13 amino acids. The V end lost 6 bases, the J end lost 3 bases, and 9 bases lay between the germline ends.

The rearrangement uses TRBV2 and TRBJ2-5; D call uncertain. V dropped 5 bases and J dropped 0 bases, with 13 bases sitting between them. The length of the CDR3 is 15 residues. Germline V gives CDR1 SNHLY, CDR2 FYNNEI. In DNA, the CDR3 is TGTGCCAGCAGTACCCGGCGGAGCAACCAAGAGACCCAGTACTTC. Its translation is CASSTRRSNQETQYF.

This clonotype was detected a few times. V usage is TRBV4-1 and J usage is TRBJ1-3; TRBD1 is a possible D gene (6 bases). CDR1 is MGHRA, CDR2 YSYEKL, per germline. CDR3 length: 16 residues. Trimming took off 0 bases at V and 6 bases at J, with 15 bases between the two ends. CDR3 nucleotide sequence: TGCGCCAGCAGCCAAGATTCACCGGGGGCCATAAACACCATATATTTT. Its translation: CASSQDSPGAINTIYF.

This clonotype showed up just a few times. V gene TRBV20-1 combines with J gene TRBJ2-7; perhaps TRBD2 as D (6 bases). The CDR3 is 12 amino acids. V gave up 5 bases and J gave up 0 bases, with 8 bases separating them. Germline values: CDR1 DFQATT, CDR2 SNEGSKA (reference sequence). The CDR3 reads CSAGDSSYEQYF. The CDR3 coding sequence is TGCAGTGCTGGGGACTCCTCCTACGAGCAGTACTTC.

This clonotype has a handful of counts. The rearrangement links TRBV5-5 to TRBJ2-7; the match to TRBD1 covers 8 bases. Germline CDR1 and CDR2: SGHKS and YYEKEE (reference sequence). The CDR3 loop spans 15 amino acids. The V and J ends lost 4 bases and 3 bases, in that order; junction bases with no gene match: 9. CDR3: CASSAPDRGIYEQYF. As DNA, the CDR3 is TGTGCCAGCAGCGCCCCCGACAGGGGAATCTACGAGCAGTACTTC.

This rearrangement joins TRBV2 to TRBJ2-1; 7 positions agree with TRBD2. Germline V gives CDR1 SNHLY, CDR2 FYNNEI. This CDR3 has 18 amino acids. With 5 bases clipped from V and 0 bases from J, the junction kept 13 bases outside the gene matches. CDR3 residues: CASSSPEGAGSSYNEQFF. The CDR3 DNA follows: TGTGCCAGCAGTTCCCCCGAAGGAGCGGGAAGCTCCTACAATGAGCAGTTCTTC.

This clonotype ranks as medium-sized (0.01 to 0.1%). The chain carries TRBV6-1 and TRBJ2-7; maybe TRBD2 (5 bases). The CDR3 covers 14 residues. Germline V gives CDR1 MNHNS, CDR2 SASEGT. The V and J ends lost 8 bases and 5 bases respectively, with 19 bases between them. This chain's CDR3 is CASSLLRSGDEQYF. The DNA of the CDR3 is TGTGCCAGCTCCCTGTTAAGGAGCGGCGACGAGCAGTACTTC.

This clonotype was counted a few times. This rearrangement joins TRBV5-1 to TRBJ2-1; 7 bases are a match to TRBD1. The CDR3 is 18 residues long. The ends lost 0 bases at V and 1 base at J; junction bases unmatched: 10. Germline V CDR1 and CDR2: SGHRS, YFSETQ. CDR3: CASSLAGLGGLSYNEQFF. The CDR3 DNA reads TGCGCCAGCAGCTTGGCCGGGTTAGGGGGCCTATCCTACAATGAGCAGTTCTTC. Looking up the rest from reference TRBV5-1 and TRBJ2-1 gives the full variable domain: KAGVTQTPRYLIKTRGQQVTLSCSPISGHRSVSWYQQTPGQGLQFLFEYFSETQRNKGNFPGRFSGRQFSNSRSEMNVSTLELGDSALYLCASSLAGLGGLSYNEQFFGPGTRLTVL.

This clonotype occurred many times. This chain uses TRBV20-1 with TRBJ1-5, with TRBD1 as a possible D gene (5 bases). Trimming took 0 bases from V and 7 from J, leaving 13 bases between them. The germline CDR1 and CDR2 sequences are DFQATT and SNEGSKA (reference sequence). The CDR3 runs 14 residues. Here the CDR3 reads CSARDIRESQPQHF. The DNA of the CDR3 is TGCAGTGCTAGAGATATCAGGGAAAGCCAGCCCCAGCATTTT.

The chain recombines TRBV2 with TRBJ1-1; D is possibly TRBD1 (5 bases). The V gene lost 6 bases and the J gene lost 5 bases, with 10 bases spanning the gap. The CDR3 length is 12 residues. Germline values: CDR1 SNHLY, CDR2 FYNNEI. DNA for the CDR3: TGTGCCAGCAGGTGGGGGAAAACTGAAGCTTTCTTT. Protein product: CASRWGKTEAFF. The full variable domain, rest sourced from reference TRBV2 and TRBJ1-1, is EPEVTQTPSHQVTQMGQEVILRCVPISNHLYFYWYRQILGQKVEFLVSFYNNEISEKSEIFDDQFSVERPDGSNFTLKIRSTKLEDSAMYFCASRWGKTEAFFGQGTRLTVV.

The gene calls are TRBV3-1 and TRBJ2-2; tentatively, D is TRBD2 (7 bases). The CDR3 covers 17 residues. With 4 bases removed from V and 1 base from J, the gap between germline ends came to 16 bases. CDR1 and CDR2 (germline): LGHDT, YNNKEL (reference sequence). The CDR3, as DNA: TGTGCCAGCAGCCGCCTATGGGGGGGGCTGAACACCGGGGAGCTGTTTTTT. Translated: CASSRLWGGLNTGELFF.

This clonotype was counted only a few times. The chain is built from TRBV20-1 and TRBJ2-2; D might be TRBD2 (6 bases). Trimming removed 4 bases from V and 0 bases from J, with 12 bases in between. The CDR3 is 15 residues long. Germline-derived CDR1 and CDR2 are DFQATT and SNEGSKA (reference sequence). The CDR3 DNA sequence: TGCAGTGCTAATTCACCGGGGGCGAACACCGGGGAGCTGTTTTTT. Encoded protein: CSANSPGANTGELFF.

This clonotype occurred many times. The genes are TRBV29-1 and TRBJ2-1; D is uncertain. The CDR3 sequence is 15 residues long. Germline CDR1 reads SQVTM; CDR2 reads ANQGSEA. Trimming took off 2 bases at V and 4 bases at J, with 15 bases between the two ends. The CDR3 protein is CSVETEGGVYNEQFF. CDR3 nucleotide sequence: TGCAGCGTTGAAACGGAAGGTGGGGTTTACAATGAGCAGTTCTTC.

The gene calls are TRBV25-1 and TRBJ1-2, with 7 bases that match TRBD1. Germline V lookup: CDR1 MGHDK, CDR2 SYGVNS. The CDR3 length is 14 residues. V was pared by 6 bases and J by 2 bases, with 6 bases of the junction left unmatched. CDR3 sequence: CASSTGTANYGYTF. DNA for the CDR3: TGTGCCAGCAGCACCGGGACAGCAAACTATGGCTACACCTTC.

This clonotype has only one observation. This chain joins TRBV20-1 and TRBJ1-2; D is unclear. Germline CDR1 and CDR2: DFQATT and SNEGSKA (reference sequence). The CDR3 length is 13 residues. Trimming took off 0 bases at V and 8 bases at J, with 13 bases between the two ends. The CDR3 region is CSARDSPDKGYTF. The CDR3 DNA follows: TGCAGTGCTAGAGATTCTCCAGACAAAGGCTACACCTTC.

This clonotype was counted only a few times. The rearrangement joins TRBV15 to TRBJ2-2; TRBD2 agrees at 10 bases. The CDR3 covers 18 residues. V shed 3 bases and J 4 bases; nucleotides not matched to a gene: 11. CDR1 and CDR2 (germline): LNHNV, YYDKDF (reference sequence). CDR3 coding DNA: TGTGCCACCAGCAGCCCTGAAAGCGGGAGGGCCGCCACCGGGGAGCTGTTTTTT. Translating gives CATSSPESGRAATGELFF.

This clonotype was seen many times. The V gene is TRBV3-1, the J gene TRBJ2-7, with 8 positions matching TRBD1. The CDR3 has 16 residues. The ends lost 6 bases at V and 0 bases at J; junction bases unmatched: 10. Germline CDR1 and CDR2: LGHDT and YNNKEL (reference sequence). The CDR3 is CASSPSGTGFSYEQYF. In DNA, the CDR3 is TGTGCCAGCAGTCCCTCCGGGACAGGATTCTCCTACGAGCAGTACTTC.

This clonotype was observed at least ten times. The V and J genes are TRBV28 and TRBJ2-1; the match to TRBD2 covers 8 bases. After removal of 2 bases from V and 9 bases from J, the junction contained 3 bases not matched to a gene. CDR3 length: 13 residues. Germline V gene data show CDR1 as MDHEN and CDR2 as SYDVKM. The CDR3: CASSLGTRSEQFF. The CDR3 nucleotides read TGTGCCAGCAGTTTAGGGACTAGGAGTGAGCAGTTCTTC. Combining the CDR3 with reference TRBV28 and TRBJ2-1 gives the whole variable domain DVKVTQSSRYLVKRTGEKVFLECVQDMDHENMFWYRQDPGLGLRLIYFSYDVKMKEKGDIPEGYSVSREKKERFSLILESASTNQTSMYLCASSLGTRSEQFFGPGTRLTVL.

This clonotype has a count of ten or more. The chain has TRBV9 and TRBJ2-2; no definite D call. This CDR3 contains 13 residues. Trimming shortened V by 4 bases and J by 2 bases, and 6 bases separated the two germline ends. Germline-derived CDR1 and CDR2 are SGDLS and YYNGEE. CDR3 sequence: CASSLLNTGELFF. The CDR3 DNA sequence: TGTGCCAGCAGCCTTCTTAACACCGGGGAGCTGTTTTTT.

This clonotype was counted at least ten times. The chain joins TRBV6-1 to TRBJ1-1; tentatively, D is TRBD1 (5 bases). The CDR3 sequence is 15 residues long. CDR1 is MNHNS, CDR2 SASEGT, per germline. V lost 6 bases and J lost 1, with 15 bases in between. The CDR3 protein is CASSPGGEGNTEAFF. The DNA of the CDR3 is TGTGCCAGCAGCCCCGGGGGAGAGGGGAACACTGAAGCTTTCTTT.

This sequence joins TRBV12-3 or TRBV12-4 and TRBJ2-7, with D unclear. Trimming removed 5 bases from V and 2 bases from J, with 13 bases in between. CDR3 length: 14 residues. The CDR3 coding sequence is TGTGCCAGCAGTCCCCGGGCAACTACCTACGAGCAGTACTTC. Translation gives CASSPRATTYEQYF.